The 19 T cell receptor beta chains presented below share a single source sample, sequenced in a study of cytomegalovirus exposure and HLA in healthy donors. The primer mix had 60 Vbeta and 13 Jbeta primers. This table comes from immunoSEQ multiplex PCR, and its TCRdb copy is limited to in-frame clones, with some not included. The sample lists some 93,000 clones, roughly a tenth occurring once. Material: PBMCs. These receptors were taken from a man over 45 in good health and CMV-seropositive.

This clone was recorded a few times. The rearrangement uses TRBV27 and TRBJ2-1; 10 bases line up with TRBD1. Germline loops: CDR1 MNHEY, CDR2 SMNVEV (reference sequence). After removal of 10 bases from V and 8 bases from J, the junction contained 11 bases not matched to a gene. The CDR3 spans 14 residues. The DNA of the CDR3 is TGTGCCAATACCGGGACAGGGGATCACGATGAGCAGTTCTTC. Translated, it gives CANTGTGDHDEQFF.

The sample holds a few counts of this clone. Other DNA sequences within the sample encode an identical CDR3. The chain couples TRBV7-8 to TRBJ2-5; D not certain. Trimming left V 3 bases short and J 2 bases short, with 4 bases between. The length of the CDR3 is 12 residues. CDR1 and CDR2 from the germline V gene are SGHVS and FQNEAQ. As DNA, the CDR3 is TGTGCCAGCAGCTTCCTACAAGAGACCCAGTACTTC. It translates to CASSFLQETQYF.

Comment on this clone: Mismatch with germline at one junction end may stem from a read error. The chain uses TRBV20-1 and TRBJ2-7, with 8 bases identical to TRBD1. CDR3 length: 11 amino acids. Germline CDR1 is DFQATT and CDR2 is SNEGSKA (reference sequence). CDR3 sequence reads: CSARDQTGAHF. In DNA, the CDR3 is TGCAGTGCTAGAGACCAGACAGGGGCCCACTTC.

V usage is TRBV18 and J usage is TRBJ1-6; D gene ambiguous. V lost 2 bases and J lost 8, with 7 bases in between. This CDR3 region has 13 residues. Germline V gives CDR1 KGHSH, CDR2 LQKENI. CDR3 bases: TGTGCCAGCTCACCAAGCCGGGATTCACCCCTCCACTTT. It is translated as CASSPSRDSPLHF.

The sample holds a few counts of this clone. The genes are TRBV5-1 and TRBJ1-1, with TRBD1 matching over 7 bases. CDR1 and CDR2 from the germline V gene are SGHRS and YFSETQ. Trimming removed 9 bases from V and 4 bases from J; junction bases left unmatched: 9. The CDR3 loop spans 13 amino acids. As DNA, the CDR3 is TGCGCCACCGACAGGGATGGACGCACTGAAGCTTTCTTT. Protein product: CATDRDGRTEAFF. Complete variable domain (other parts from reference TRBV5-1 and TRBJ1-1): KAGVTQTPRYLIKTRGQQVTLSCSPISGHRSVSWYQQTPGQGLQFLFEYFSETQRNKGNFPGRFSGRQFSNSRSEMNVSTLELGDSALYLCATDRDGRTEAFFGQGTRLTVV.

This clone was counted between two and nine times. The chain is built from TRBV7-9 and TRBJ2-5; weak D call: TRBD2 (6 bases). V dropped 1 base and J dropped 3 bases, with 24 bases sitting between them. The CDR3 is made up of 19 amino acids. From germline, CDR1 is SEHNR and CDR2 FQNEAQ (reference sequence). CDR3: CASSLGRLGSSGPKETQYF. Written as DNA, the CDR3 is TGTGCCAGCAGCTTAGGCCGATTAGGCAGTAGCGGACCAAAAGAGACCCAGTACTTC.

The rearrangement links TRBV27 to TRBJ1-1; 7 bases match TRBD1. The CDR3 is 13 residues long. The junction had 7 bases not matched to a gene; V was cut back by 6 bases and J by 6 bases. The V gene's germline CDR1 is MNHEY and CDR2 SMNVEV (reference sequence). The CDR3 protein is CASRGQIGAEAFF. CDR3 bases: TGTGCCAGCAGGGGACAGATCGGCGCTGAAGCTTTCTTT.

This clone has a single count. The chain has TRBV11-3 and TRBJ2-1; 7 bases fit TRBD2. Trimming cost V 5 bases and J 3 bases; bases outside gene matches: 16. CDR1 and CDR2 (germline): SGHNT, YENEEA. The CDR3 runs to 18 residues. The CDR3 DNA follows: TGTGCCAGCAGCCCCGGATGGCAAGCGGGATTCGACTACAATGAGCAGTTCTTC. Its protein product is CASSPGWQAGFDYNEQFF.

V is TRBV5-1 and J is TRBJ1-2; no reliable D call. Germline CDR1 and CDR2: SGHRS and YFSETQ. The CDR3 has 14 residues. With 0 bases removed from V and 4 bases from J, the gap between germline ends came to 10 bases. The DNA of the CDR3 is TGCGCCAGCAGCTTGGACTCTGTTATCTATGGCTACACCTTC. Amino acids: CASSLDSVIYGYTF. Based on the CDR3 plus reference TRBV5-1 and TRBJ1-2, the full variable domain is KAGVTQTPRYLIKTRGQQVTLSCSPISGHRSVSWYQQTPGQGLQFLFEYFSETQRNKGNFPGRFSGRQFSNSRSEMNVSTLELGDSALYLCASSLDSVIYGYTFGSGTRLTVV.

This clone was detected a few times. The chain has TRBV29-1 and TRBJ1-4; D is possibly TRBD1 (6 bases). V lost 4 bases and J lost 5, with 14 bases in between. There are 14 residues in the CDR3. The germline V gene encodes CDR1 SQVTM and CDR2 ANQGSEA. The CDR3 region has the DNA TGCAGCGTTGGCCCGGGACAATCAAATGAAAAACTGTTTTTT. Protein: CSVGPGQSNEKLFF.

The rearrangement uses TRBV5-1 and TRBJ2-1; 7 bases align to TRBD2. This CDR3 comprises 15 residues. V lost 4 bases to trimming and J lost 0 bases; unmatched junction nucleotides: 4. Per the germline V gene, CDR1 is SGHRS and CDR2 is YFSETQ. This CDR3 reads CASSLGTTSYNEQFF. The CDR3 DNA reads TGCGCCAGCAGCCTAGGGACTACCTCCTACAATGAGCAGTTCTTC.

CDR3 amino acids: CASQKREGSNTGELFF. DNA for the CDR3: TGTGCCAGCCAAAAGAGAGAGGGCTCGAACACCGGGGAGCTGTTTTTT. The chain has TRBV27 and TRBJ2-2, with D possibly TRBD2 on 5 matching bases. The CDR3 is 16 amino acids. Germline V lookup: CDR1 MNHEY, CDR2 SMNVEV (reference sequence). V dropped 8 bases and J dropped 0 bases, with 16 bases sitting between them.

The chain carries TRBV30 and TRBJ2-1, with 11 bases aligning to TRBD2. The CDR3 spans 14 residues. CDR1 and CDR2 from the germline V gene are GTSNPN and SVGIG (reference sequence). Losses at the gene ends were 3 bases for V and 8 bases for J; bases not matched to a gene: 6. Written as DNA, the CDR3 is TGTGCCTGGAGAGATAGCGGGAGGGACTATGAGCAGTTCTTC. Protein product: CAWRDSGRDYEQFF.

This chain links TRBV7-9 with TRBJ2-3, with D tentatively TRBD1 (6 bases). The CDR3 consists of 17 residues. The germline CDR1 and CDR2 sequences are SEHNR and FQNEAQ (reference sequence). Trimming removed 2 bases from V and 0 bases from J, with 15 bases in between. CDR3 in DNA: TGTGCCAGCAGCTTATTTTCCGGGGACATCAGCACAGATACGCAGTATTTT. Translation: CASSLFSGDISTDTQYF.

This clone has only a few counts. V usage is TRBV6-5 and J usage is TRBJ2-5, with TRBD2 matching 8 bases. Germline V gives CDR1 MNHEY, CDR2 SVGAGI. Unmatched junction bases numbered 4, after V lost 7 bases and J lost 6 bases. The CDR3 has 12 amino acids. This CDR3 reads CASTGLAKTQYF. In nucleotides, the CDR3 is TGTGCCAGCACAGGACTAGCTAAGACCCAGTACTTC.

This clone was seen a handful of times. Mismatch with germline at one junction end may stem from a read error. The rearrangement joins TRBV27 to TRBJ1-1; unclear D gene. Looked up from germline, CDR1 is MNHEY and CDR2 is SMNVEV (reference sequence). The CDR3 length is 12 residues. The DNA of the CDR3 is TGTGCCAGCAGTTTCCAGAACAGTGAAGCTTTCTTT. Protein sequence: CASSFQNSEAFF.

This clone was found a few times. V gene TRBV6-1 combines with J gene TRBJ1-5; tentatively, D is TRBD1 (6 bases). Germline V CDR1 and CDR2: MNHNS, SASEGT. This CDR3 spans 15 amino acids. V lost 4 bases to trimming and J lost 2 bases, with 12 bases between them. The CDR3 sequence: CASSAGTRGNQPQHF. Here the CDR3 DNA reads TGTGCCAGCAGTGCCGGGACACGTGGCAATCAGCCCCAGCATTTT.

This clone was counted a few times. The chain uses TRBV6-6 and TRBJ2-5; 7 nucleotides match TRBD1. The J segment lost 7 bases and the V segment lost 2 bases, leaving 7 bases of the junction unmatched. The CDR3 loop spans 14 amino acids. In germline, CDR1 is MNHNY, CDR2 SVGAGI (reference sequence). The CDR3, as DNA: TGTGCCAGCAGTTACCCGGGACAGCCAGGGACCCAGTACTTC. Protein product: CASSYPGQPGTQYF.

The CDR3 nucleotides are TGTGCCAGCGGAGGGACAGGGGGTTTACAGCCCCAGCATTTT. Translated: CASGGTGGLQPQHF. The V gene is TRBV28, the J gene TRBJ1-5; 11 bases line up with TRBD1. The germline V gene encodes CDR1 MDHEN and CDR2 SYDVKM. The CDR3 length is 14 residues. V lost 8 bases and J lost 7; bases outside the gene matches: 7.